This T cell receptor (beta chain) was documented in a study of blood T cell repertoires in COVID-19. Whole-study context: Both acute and convalescent COVID-19 samples were obtained from the United States, Italy and Spain.

CDR1 is LGHNA, CDR2 YSLEER, per germline. Trimming at V came to 4 bases and at J to 0 bases, leaving 4 bases not matched to a gene. This CDR3 spans 17 amino acids. In the study's own analysis: Amplifying reference gene primers gave estimates of nucleated cell counts. Repertoires were generated with immunoSEQ multiplex PCR, while TCRdb's copy carries only in-frame clones and drops some. V, J and clone size are taken as reported in that table, and D and trimming were inferred from the DNA itself. The data contain about 170,000 clones, around 80% of them singletons. This clone was observed a single time.

Sequencing used peripheral blood. The TCR originated in a woman older than 75 with active or convalescent COVID-19. The chain links TRBV4-3 to TRBJ1-6; TRBD1 agrees at 9 bases. The CDR3 coding sequence is TGCGCCAGCAGCCCGGGGACAGGGAGCTCCTATAATTCACCCCTCCACTTT. Its translation: CASSPGTGSSYNSPLHF.